Following are 25 T cell receptor beta chains from one sample sequenced in a study of T cells after posttransplantation cyclophosphamide. TCRdb's table, derived via immunoSEQ multiplex PCR, lists solely in-frame clones and lacks some. The profile covers 30,000 to 50,000 clones, none occurring a single time. The material sequenced was PBMCs. These receptors all stem from a woman between 45 and 65 years old in good health and a related stem cell transplant donor.

This clone was recorded at least ten times. The CDR3 DNA is TGTGCCAGCAGCCGCCCTCGGTCGCTGGGGGGTGAAAAACTGTTTTTT. Amino acids: CASSRPRSLGGEKLFF. The chain is built from TRBV5-5 and TRBJ1-4, with D tentatively TRBD1 (5 bases). The germline gives CDR1 SGHKS, CDR2 YYEKEE (reference sequence). This CDR3 comprises 16 residues. Trimming took off 4 bases at V and 7 bases at J, with 20 bases between the two ends.

This clone appeared many times. At the DNA level, this CDR3 is encoded by other sequences in the same sample as well. The chain joins TRBV7-2 to TRBJ1-5; tentatively, D is TRBD1 (5 bases). V dropped 5 bases and J dropped 2 bases, with 13 bases sitting between them. Germline V gene lookup returns CDR1 SGHTA and CDR2 FQGNSA. The CDR3 extends over 15 amino acids. CDR3 nucleotide sequence: TGTGCCAGCAGCCCCCAGGGATCTGGCAATCAGCCCCAGCATTTT. Protein sequence: CASSPQGSGNQPQHF.

This clone was observed many times. The chain is built from TRBV6-1 and TRBJ1-6; weak D call: TRBD1 (5 bases). Trimming took off 10 bases at V and 13 bases at J, with 17 bases between the two ends. The CDR3 spans 12 residues. Germline V gene data show CDR1 as MNHNS and CDR2 as SASEGT. The CDR3 DNA reads as TGTGCCATACGGGGGGACCGCTCCCCCCTCCACTTT. Its translation is CAIRGDRSPLHF.

This clone was observed at least ten times. This sequence joins TRBV6-5 and TRBJ1-1; the D gene is possibly TRBD1 (6 bases). The CDR3 sequence is 11 residues long. V was cut by 5 bases and J by 5 bases, with 6 bases left in between. In germline, CDR1 is MNHEY, CDR2 SVGAGI. CDR3 DNA: TGTGCCAGCAGTAGGGGGACTGAAGCTTTCTTT. Its translation: CASSRGTEAFF.

At least ten counts were recorded for this clone. The CDR3 loop is CSGGEGLSYEQYF. CDR3 nucleotide sequence: TGCAGCGGGGGGGAGGGCCTCTCCTACGAGCAGTACTTC. The chain is built from TRBV29-1 and TRBJ2-7, with 7 positions matching TRBD2. Trimming cost V 7 bases and J 0 bases; bases outside gene matches: 6. The CDR3 runs to 13 residues. CDR1 SQVTM and CDR2 ANQGSEA come from the germline V gene.

This clone appeared many times. The CDR3 bases are TGTGCCAGTAGGAATGAACAGACAGTGAACACTGAAGCTTTCTTT. Translating gives CASRNEQTVNTEAFF. The chain joins TRBV19 to TRBJ1-1; tentatively, D is TRBD1 (5 bases). The germline gives CDR1 LNHDA, CDR2 SQIVND (reference sequence). The V and J ends lost 6 bases and 0 bases respectively, with 14 bases between them. The CDR3 covers 15 residues.

This clone was seen repeatedly, ten times or more. The chain combines TRBV9 with TRBJ1-2, with D unresolved. The CDR3 loop spans 13 amino acids. CDR1 SGDLS and CDR2 YYNGEE come from the germline V gene. Trimming cost V 10 bases and J 7 bases, with 20 bases left between them. The CDR3 DNA reads as TGTGCCGGCGCCCCCGTTGGGCCCACTGGCTACACCTTC. Its protein product is CAGAPVGPTGYTF.

The chain recombines TRBV6-5 with TRBJ1-5; D not certain. The CDR3 spans 15 residues. V was shortened by 4 bases and J by 0 bases, with 10 bases between the two germline ends. CDR1 and CDR2 (germline): MNHEY, SVGAGI. DNA for the CDR3: TGTGCCAGCAGTTCGACTTATCATAGCAATCAGCCCCAGCATTTT. Encoded protein: CASSSTYHSNQPQHF.

This clone has just a few counts. This may be a read error, as it is one base from a much larger clone. J is TRBJ2-2 and V is TRBV28; D may be TRBD1 (6 bases). Germline V CDR1 and CDR2: MDHEN, SYDVKM. The CDR3 loop spans 13 amino acids. In nucleotides, the CDR3 is TGTGCCGCTCAACAGGGCGACACCGGGGAGCCGTTTTTT. Translation gives CAAQQGDTGEPFF.

Ten or more counts support this clone. This chain connects TRBV20-1 to TRBJ1-5; D gene uncertain. This CDR3 comprises 11 residues. Germline CDR1 and CDR2: DFQATT and SNEGSKA (reference sequence). Between the trimmed V and J ends, which lost 1 base and 8 bases, there was a span of 6 bases. In DNA, the CDR3 is TGCAGTGCTAGAGCTGCGGAGCCCCAGCATTTT. Translating it yields CSARAAEPQHF.

This clone was found many times. CDR3 residues: CASSFETGRNGYTF. CDR3 nucleotides: TGTGCCAGCAGTTTCGAAACAGGCAGGAATGGCTACACCTTC. The V gene is TRBV28, the J gene TRBJ1-2, with D tentatively TRBD1 (5 bases). Germline loops: CDR1 MDHEN, CDR2 SYDVKM. The CDR3 is 14 residues long. Trimming left V 3 bases short and J 6 bases short, with 14 bases between.

This clone was seen ten or more times. The chain has TRBV11-2 and TRBJ1-5, with D possibly TRBD1 on 6 matching bases. The CDR3 has 15 residues. Trimming pared 1 base from V and 7 bases from J, leaving 14 bases between. Germline values: CDR1 SGHAT, CDR2 FQNNGV. In DNA form, the CDR3 reads TGTGCCAGCAGCTTAGGGGGGCGCCTCTACCAGCCCCAGCATTTT. Its protein is CASSLGGRLYQPQHF.

The chain links TRBV5-1 to TRBJ2-2; D might be TRBD2 (6 bases). The ends were cut back, 0 bases at V and 6 bases at J, with 9 bases in the middle. There are 14 residues in the CDR3. In germline, CDR1 is SGHRS, CDR2 YFSETQ. CDR3 coding DNA: TGCGCCAGCAGCTTGGACCCGGGGGCCGGGGAGCTGTTTTTT. Its translation: CASSLDPGAGELFF.

This clone occurred many times. This rearrangement joins TRBV19 to TRBJ1-5; possibly TRBD1 for D (5 bases). Germline CDR1 and CDR2: LNHDA and SQIVND (reference sequence). V lost 6 bases to trimming and J lost 2 bases, with 14 bases between them. This CDR3 comprises 15 residues. The CDR3 region is CASSPWGGGNQPQHF. The CDR3 DNA follows: TGTGCCAGTAGCCCCTGGGGCGGGGGCAATCAGCCCCAGCATTTT. The whole variable domain, remainder taken from reference TRBV19 and TRBJ1-5, is DGGITQSPKYLFRKEGQNVTLSCEQNLNHDAMYWYRQDPGQGLRLIYYSQIVNDFQKGDIAEGYSVSREKKESFPLTVTSAQKNPTAFYLCASSPWGGGNQPQHFGDGTRLSIL.

This clone was counted at least ten times. The chain combines TRBV4-2 with TRBJ2-3; D possibly corresponds to TRBD2 (5 bases). The V and J ends lost 5 bases and 2 bases respectively, with 11 bases between them. In germline, CDR1 is LGHNA, CDR2 YNFKEQ. The CDR3 covers 14 residues. The CDR3 DNA is TGTGCCAGCAGCGGAGGACTCCTCACAGATACGCAGTATTTT. This encodes CASSGGLLTDTQYF.

This clone was detected many times. CDR3 nucleotides: TGCGCCAGCAGCCAAGAGATACAGGGGAAAGTAGGCGAGCAGTACTTC. This gives the protein CASSQEIQGKVGEQYF. The chain has TRBV4-1 and TRBJ2-7; 7 bases line up with TRBD1. CDR3 size: 16 residues. The ends lost 0 bases at V and 6 bases at J; junction bases unmatched: 11. Germline V gives CDR1 MGHRA, CDR2 YSYEKL.

The sample holds many counts of this clone. The CDR3 region has the DNA TGTGCCATCAGCGATAGCAGGGGAGGGGGCATTCAGTACTTC. Translation: CAISDSRGGGIQYF. V and J are TRBV10-3 and TRBJ2-4, with a weak D call TRBD2 (7 bases). Trimming left V 6 bases short and J 9 bases short, with 18 bases between. This CDR3 region has 14 residues. CDR1 and CDR2 from the germline V gene are ENHRY and SYGVKD.

This clone was observed many times. The chain joins TRBV30 to TRBJ1-5; 7 nucleotides line up with TRBD1. Germline V gene sequence: CDR1 GTSNPN, CDR2 SVGIG (reference sequence). The trim removed 2 bases at V and 3 bases at J, leaving 16 bases unmatched. This CDR3 spans 18 amino acids. CDR3: CAWSPSPWETGYNQPQHF. The CDR3 DNA is TGTGCCTGGAGTCCGTCCCCGTGGGAGACAGGGTACAATCAGCCCCAGCATTTT.

This clone was counted between two and nine times. V gene TRBV28 combines with J gene TRBJ2-1; maybe TRBD1 (6 bases). The CDR3 loop spans 14 amino acids. The germline V and J ends were trimmed by 6 bases and 4 bases, with 13 bases remaining between them. Germline V gene data show CDR1 as MDHEN and CDR2 as SYDVKM. CDR3 sequence reads: CASRLGTLYNEQFF. Written as DNA, the CDR3 is TGTGCCAGCAGGCTCGGGACACTATACAATGAGCAGTTCTTC. Full variable domain (remainder filled in from reference TRBV28 and TRBJ2-1): DVKVTQSSRYLVKRTGEKVFLECVQDMDHENMFWYRQDPGLGLRLIYFSYDVKMKEKGDIPEGYSVSREKKERFSLILESASTNQTSMYLCASRLGTLYNEQFFGPGTRLTVL.

This clone has at least ten counts. The rearrangement links TRBV7-8 to TRBJ2-7; D gene ambiguous. V lost 5 bases to trimming and J lost 5 bases, with 13 bases between them. The germline gives CDR1 SGHVS, CDR2 FQNEAQ. This CDR3 comprises 13 residues. CDR3 nucleotide sequence: TGTGCCAGCAGCCCCAGTCTCCTCCACGAGCAGTACTTC. This translates into CASSPSLLHEQYF.

The sample holds many counts of this clone. The CDR3 DNA reads TGTGCCAGCAGCCAAGACCCGACAGGCAATGAAAAACTGTTTTTT. It translates to CASSQDPTGNEKLFF. J is TRBJ1-4 and V is TRBV4-2; weak D call: TRBD1 (6 bases). The CDR3 covers 15 residues. With 0 bases removed from V and 5 bases from J, the gap between germline ends came to 10 bases. Germline V gives CDR1 LGHNA, CDR2 YNFKEQ.

The chain links TRBV28 to TRBJ2-2; 7 bases align to TRBD2. Germline CDR1 MDHEN, CDR2 SYDVKM. The CDR3 has 18 amino acids. Germline trimming cut 6 bases from V and 4 bases from J; bases unmatched to any gene: 17. CDR3 residues: CASSLDRKTSVSTGELFF. The CDR3, as DNA: TGTGCCAGCAGCCTTGACCGCAAAACTAGCGTCAGCACCGGGGAGCTGTTTTTT.

This clone has more than one count but fewer than ten. The chain is built from TRBV9 and TRBJ2-3; the D gene is possibly TRBD2 (5 bases). In germline, CDR1 is SGDLS, CDR2 YYNGEE. Trimming took 2 bases from V and 0 from J, leaving 13 bases between them. The CDR3 loop spans 16 amino acids. The CDR3 reads CASSVYGESSTDTQYF. In DNA form, the CDR3 reads TGTGCCAGCAGCGTCTACGGGGAATCAAGCACAGATACGCAGTATTTT.

This clone was observed at least ten times. Germline and junction disagree at one end, which may indicate a read error. This chain uses TRBV7-3 with TRBJ2-6; 8 bases match TRBD1. The CDR3 runs 14 residues. In germline, CDR1 is SGHTA, CDR2 FQGTGA. The CDR3: CASSLQGAQQGLAF. In DNA, the CDR3 is TGTGCCAGCAGCTTACAGGGGGCTCAACAGGGGTTGGCTTTC.

This clone has a count of ten or more. The genes are TRBV30 and TRBJ1-3; D gene uncertain. The CDR3 has 16 residues. V lost 0 bases to trimming and J lost 8 bases, with 20 bases between them. From germline, CDR1 is GTSNPN and CDR2 SVGIG (reference sequence). The CDR3 loop reads CAWSVSKLVGGHTIYF. For the CDR3, the DNA is TGTGCCTGGAGTGTAAGTAAGCTAGTCGGCGGCCACACCATATATTTT.